The 15 T cell receptor beta chains presented below share a single source sample, sequenced in a study of blood T cell repertoires in COVID-19. Using immunoSEQ multiplex PCR, the repertoire was profiled, and TCRdb retains in-frame clones only, with some absent. The profile shows about 240,000 clones, roughly 80% of them singletons. The sample was peripheral blood. The source is a woman younger than 30 with acute or convalescent COVID-19.

This chain uses TRBV6-2 or TRBV6-3 with TRBJ2-1, with 8 bases identical to TRBD1. Germline loops: CDR1 MNHEY, CDR2 SVGEGT. The J segment lost 4 bases and the V segment lost 0 bases, leaving 8 bases of the junction unmatched. The CDR3 totals 17 residues. Written as DNA, the CDR3 is TGTGCCAGCAGTTACTCGAGTAGGAGACAGGGGTACAATGAGCAGTTCTTC. Translated, it gives CASSYSSRRQGYNEQFF.

The rearrangement links TRBV2 to TRBJ2-4, with 10 bases aligning to TRBD2. CDR1 is SNHLY and CDR2 is FYNNEI in the germline V gene. The CDR3 has 15 residues. V shed 6 bases and J 6 bases; nucleotides not matched to a gene: 8. CDR3 DNA: TGTGCCAGCAGCGGAACCGGGACTAGCGTAAACATTCAGTACTTC. It encodes CASSGTGTSVNIQYF.

The chain joins TRBV24-1 to TRBJ2-3; 9 bases are shared with TRBD1. V was pared by 3 bases and J by 4 bases, with 7 bases of the junction left unmatched. Germline CDR1 and CDR2: KGHDR and SFDVKD. This CDR3 comprises 16 residues. The CDR3 reads CATSDPGTGRADTQYF. CDR3 DNA: TGTGCCACCAGTGATCCCGGGACAGGGAGGGCAGATACGCAGTATTTT.

The chain recombines TRBV15 with TRBJ1-2; the D gene is possibly TRBD1 (6 bases). The V gene's germline CDR1 is LNHNV and CDR2 YYDKDF (reference sequence). Trimming removed 0 bases from V and 2 bases from J, with 13 bases in between. This CDR3 spans 16 amino acids. The CDR3 DNA reads TGTGCCACCAGCAGAGATCTGGACAGTCTAAACTATGGCTACACCTTC. Its protein product is CATSRDLDSLNYGYTF. Drawing the rest from reference TRBV15 and TRBJ1-2, the complete variable domain is DAMVIQNPRYQVTQFGKPVTLSCSQTLNHNVMYWYQQKSSQAPKLLFHYYDKDFNNEADTPDNFQSRRPNTSFCFLDIRSPGLGDTAMYLCATSRDLDSLNYGYTFGSGTRLTVV.

This clone is a singleton in its sample. The genes are TRBV2 and TRBJ2-7; the match to TRBD2 covers 7 bases. CDR3 size: 13 residues. Germline CDR1 is SNHLY and CDR2 is FYNNEI. V gave up 11 bases and J gave up 2 bases; unmatched junction bases: 9. In DNA, the CDR3 is TGTGCCGGCGCCCGGGGACTAACCTACGAGCAGTACTTC. It is translated as CAGARGLTYEQYF.

DNA for the CDR3: TGTGCCAGCAGTTTCCTACGCAATGAGCAGTTCTTC. This translates into CASSFLRNEQFF. The genes are TRBV12-3 or TRBV12-4 and TRBJ2-1; D is unresolved. The CDR3 covers 12 residues. V lost 3 bases and J lost 6, with 6 bases in between.

This sequence joins TRBV7-8 and TRBJ2-7; 10 bases line up with TRBD1. CDR3 size: 16 residues. V lost 0 bases and J lost 7; bases outside the gene matches: 9. CDR1 is SGHVS and CDR2 is FQNEAQ in the germline V gene. CDR3 sequence: CASSLAWRDRGREQYF. The CDR3 bases are TGTGCCAGCAGCTTAGCTTGGCGGGACAGGGGTAGGGAGCAGTACTTC.

This chain uses TRBV5-1 with TRBJ1-2; D gene uncertain. The V and J ends lost 0 bases and 10 bases respectively, with 16 bases between them. CDR1 SGHRS and CDR2 YFSETQ come from the germline V gene. The CDR3 is made up of 14 amino acids. CDR3 in amino acids: CASSLGGEARLYTF. The CDR3 nucleotides read TGCGCCAGCAGCTTGGGGGGAGAGGCCCGGCTCTACACCTTC.

The CDR3 nucleotides are TGTGCCAGTGGTCCCGGGACAGGGAACACCGGGGAGCTGTTTTTT. Encoded protein: CASGPGTGNTGELFF. This chain joins TRBV19 and TRBJ2-2, with 8 nucleotides matching TRBD1. V was clipped by 8 bases and J by 1 base; unmatched bases: 6. Germline lookup yields CDR1 LNHDA and CDR2 SQIVND (reference sequence). The CDR3 runs 15 residues.

The chain carries TRBV29-1 and TRBJ1-2; 9 bases agree with TRBD1. Germline V gene lookup returns CDR1 SQVTM and CDR2 ANQGSEA. J was trimmed by 4 bases and V by 5 bases; bases with no gene match: 5. The CDR3 length is 13 residues. CDR3 sequence reads: CSVQPGQGYGYTF. CDR3 DNA: TGCAGCGTTCAACCGGGACAGGGCTATGGCTACACCTTC.

This sequence joins TRBV5-6 and TRBJ2-3; TRBD2 aligns across 12 bases. The CDR3 is 19 amino acids. Germline assignment: CDR1 SGHDT and CDR2 YYEEEE. V shed 0 bases and J 4 bases; nucleotides not matched to a gene: 12. The CDR3 here is CASSLATSGRRRGPDTQYF. CDR3 DNA sequence: TGTGCCAGCAGCTTGGCGACTAGCGGGAGACGGCGAGGTCCAGATACGCAGTATTTT.

V usage is TRBV6-1 and J usage is TRBJ1-2; D not resolved. The CDR3 consists of 13 residues. Germline-derived CDR1 and CDR2 are MNHNS and SASEGT. V was cut by 6 bases and J by 4 bases, with 12 bases left in between. The DNA of the CDR3 is TGTGCCAGCAGATTAGTCGCTCCCTATGGCTACACCTTC. Translating gives CASRLVAPYGYTF.

The chain recombines TRBV7-9 with TRBJ2-1; TRBD2 matches 7 bases. The CDR3 is made up of 16 amino acids. Germline lookup yields CDR1 SEHNR and CDR2 FQNEAQ (reference sequence). V was clipped by 4 bases and J by 5 bases; unmatched bases: 11. For the CDR3, the DNA is TGTGCCAGCAGCTCCCTTTGGGGCGGGAGCCACAATGAGCAGTTCTTC. Its protein product is CASSSLWGGSHNEQFF.

This chain connects TRBV6-5 to TRBJ1-1; 8 nucleotides agree with TRBD1. Trimming took 6 bases from V and 5 from J; bases not matched to a gene: 8. The CDR3 runs to 14 residues. Germline V gene data show CDR1 as MNHEY and CDR2 as SVGAGI. This chain's CDR3 is CASSFTGGVTEAFF. CDR3 bases: TGTGCCAGCAGCTTTACAGGGGGGGTGACTGAAGCTTTCTTT.

V is TRBV11-1 and J is TRBJ1-1; a possible D gene is TRBD1 (6 bases). Looked up from germline, CDR1 is SGHAT and CDR2 is FQDESV (reference sequence). The CDR3 runs to 13 residues. V was clipped by 5 bases and J by 5 bases, with 12 bases between them. The CDR3 loop reads CASSTGLLTEAFF. Written as DNA, the CDR3 is TGTGCCAGCAGCACAGGGTTGTTGACTGAAGCTTTCTTT.